The following is a TCR beta chain sequence with its context. Antigen unknown. These data come from a study of blood T cells in healthy people across ages. Study results and caveats: A greater number of naive CD4+ cells and higher diversity distinguished long-lived donors from aged donors. It was held that diversity estimates obtained from one million T cells represented underestimates.

Between the trimmed V and J ends, which lost 7 bases and 0 bases, there was a span of 20 bases. CDR3 length: 17 amino acids. The germline CDR1 and CDR2 sequences are MGHDK and SYGVNS. With a J-beta primer mix and a sample-barcoded 5' primer, a second PCR ran roughly 7 to 11 cycles. Every single cDNA molecule received a tag from a template-switch adaptor with 12 random nucleotides. MiXCR was run by TCRdb on the 5' RACE reads, yielding one entry per CDR3 protein. The profile shows about 1.4 million distinct CDR3 sequences, around 55% of them singletons. Donors ranged from roughly 6 to 95 years old and were healthy Caucasians in Russia.

Sequencing was carried out using blood. J is TRBJ2-3 and V is TRBV25-1; either TRBD1 or TRBD2 may supply D (5 bases each). The TCR sequence derives from a man aged 18 to 29 in good health. CDR3 loop: CASIPQGGGYSTDTQYF. CDR3 sequence (DNA): TGTGCCAGCATCCCCCAGGGCGGCGGGTATAGCACAGATACGCAGTATTTT.